This T cell receptor beta chain came from a study of early T cells in non-severe SARS-CoV-2 infection. Study as a whole: RNA in bulk from unsorted whole blood was sequenced, and chains were unpaired.

Germline values: CDR1 SGHVS, CDR2 FNYEAQ. The CDR3 consists of 15 residues. The V and J ends lost 4 bases and 1 base respectively, with 11 bases between them. There are a few counts of this clonotype. TCRdb passed the 5' RACE reads through MiXCR, listing each CDR3 protein once. The sample carries 25,000 to 30,000 distinct CDR3 sequences, about 5.5% recorded once. The genes are TRBV7-6 and TRBJ2-1; weak D call: TRBD1 (6 bases). The clonotype comes from an adult who was a healthcare worker with PCR-confirmed SARS-CoV-2 infection or an uninfected control (not recorded which). The sequencing input was whole blood. The CDR3 here is CASSSEQGSYNEQFF. The CDR3 DNA reads as TGTGCCAGCAGCTCCGAACAGGGATCCTACAATGAGCAGTTCTTC.